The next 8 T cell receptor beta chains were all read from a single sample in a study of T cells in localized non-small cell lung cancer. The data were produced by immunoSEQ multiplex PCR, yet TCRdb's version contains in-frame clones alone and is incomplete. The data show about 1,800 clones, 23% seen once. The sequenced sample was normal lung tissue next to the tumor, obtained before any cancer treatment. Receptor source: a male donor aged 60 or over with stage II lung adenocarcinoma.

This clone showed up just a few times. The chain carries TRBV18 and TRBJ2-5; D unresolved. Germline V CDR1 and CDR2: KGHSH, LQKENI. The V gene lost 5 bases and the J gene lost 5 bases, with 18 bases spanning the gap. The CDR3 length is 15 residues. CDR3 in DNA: TGTGCCAGCTCATCCACCGCGAATCAGGTGGAGACCCAGTACTTC. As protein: CASSSTANQVETQYF.

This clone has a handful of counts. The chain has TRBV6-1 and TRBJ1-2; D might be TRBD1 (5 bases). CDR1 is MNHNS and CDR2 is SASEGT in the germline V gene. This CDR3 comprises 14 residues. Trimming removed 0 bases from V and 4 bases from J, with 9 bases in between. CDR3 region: CASSEAGQGYGYTF. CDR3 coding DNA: TGTGCCAGCAGTGAAGCAGGCCAGGGCTATGGCTACACCTTC.

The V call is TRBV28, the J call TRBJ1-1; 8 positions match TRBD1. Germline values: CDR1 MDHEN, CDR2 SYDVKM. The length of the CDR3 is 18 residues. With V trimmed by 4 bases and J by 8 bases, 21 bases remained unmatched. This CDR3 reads CASSSPRQGLLVSPEAFF. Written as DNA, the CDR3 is TGTGCCAGCAGTTCACCTCGACAGGGGCTCTTAGTATCCCCCGAAGCTTTCTTT.

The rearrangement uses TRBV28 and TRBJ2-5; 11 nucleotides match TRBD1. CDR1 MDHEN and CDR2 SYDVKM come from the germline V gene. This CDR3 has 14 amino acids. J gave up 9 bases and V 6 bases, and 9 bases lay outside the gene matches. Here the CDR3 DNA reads TGTGCCAGCAGCATTAGCGGGACAGGGGGGTCCCAGTACTTC. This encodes CASSISGTGGSQYF. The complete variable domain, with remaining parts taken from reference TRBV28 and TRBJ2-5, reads DVKVTQSSRYLVKRTGEKVFLECVQDMDHENMFWYRQDPGLGLRLIYFSYDVKMKEKGDIPEGYSVSREKKERFSLILESASTNQTSMYLCASSISGTGGSQYFGPGTRLLVL.

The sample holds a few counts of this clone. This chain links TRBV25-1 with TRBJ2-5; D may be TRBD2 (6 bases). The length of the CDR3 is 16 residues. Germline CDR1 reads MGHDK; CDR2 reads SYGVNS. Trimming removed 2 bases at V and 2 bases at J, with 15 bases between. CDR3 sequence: CASSEGAGREQETQYF. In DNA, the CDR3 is TGTGCCAGCAGTGAAGGGGCGGGACGGGAACAAGAGACCCAGTACTTC.

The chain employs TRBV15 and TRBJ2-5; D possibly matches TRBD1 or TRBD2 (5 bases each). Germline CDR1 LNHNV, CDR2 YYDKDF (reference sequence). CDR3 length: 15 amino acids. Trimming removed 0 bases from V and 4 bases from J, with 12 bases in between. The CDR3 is CATSRDLGVGETQYF. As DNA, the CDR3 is TGTGCCACCAGCAGAGACCTGGGGGTCGGAGAGACCCAGTACTTC.

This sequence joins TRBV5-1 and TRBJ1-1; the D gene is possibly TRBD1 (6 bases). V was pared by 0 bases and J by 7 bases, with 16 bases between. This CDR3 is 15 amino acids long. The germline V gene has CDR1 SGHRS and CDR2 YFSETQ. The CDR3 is CASSLDLPGGLEAFF. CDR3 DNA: TGCGCCAGCAGCTTGGACTTGCCGGGGGGGCTTGAAGCTTTCTTT.

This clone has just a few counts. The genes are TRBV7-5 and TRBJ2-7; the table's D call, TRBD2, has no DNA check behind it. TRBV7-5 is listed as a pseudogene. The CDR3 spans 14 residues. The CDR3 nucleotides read TGTGCCAGCAGCTTGAATAGCGACACCTACGAGCAGTACTTC. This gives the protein CASSLNSDTYEQYF.